A selection of T cell receptor beta chains follows, all from one sample in a study of beta chain features in type 1 diabetes. Clones were read by immunoSEQ multiplex PCR, and TCRdb kept only the in-frame ones, dropping some. The profile shows some 130,000 clones, roughly 10% of them singletons. Sample: central memory CD4+ T cells from blood. These receptors all come from a man aged 25 to 40 with type 1 diabetes. Each CDR3 is given with its conserved first and last residue. D genes are given only for firm matches. For some rows the clone size is stated as once, few or many, or as a class when expanded; others skip it.

D	size	V	J	CDR3	DNA
-	-	TRBV27	TRBJ1-3	CASSLQGAGNTIYF	TGTGCCAGCAGTCTCCAGGGCGCTGGAAACACCATATATTTT
-	few	TRBV5-1	TRBJ1-2	CASSLAGGGTGYTF	TGCGCCAGCAGCTTGGCCGGCGGGGGAACTGGCTACACCTTC
TRBD1	-	TRBV5-8	TRBJ2-2	CASSPGTGVAGELFF	TGTGCCAGCAGCCCAGGGACAGGGGTCGCCGGGGAGCTGTTTTTT
-	-	TRBV6-5	TRBJ1-2	CASSNTGPGYTF	TGTGCCAGCAGCAATACAGGGCCTGGCTACACCTTC
-	-	TRBV7-2	TRBJ1-4	CASSSQGEKLFF	TGTGCCAGCAGCTCCCAGGGGGAAAAACTGTTTTTT
-	-	TRBV10-3	TRBJ2-3	CAISVSGDTQYF	TGTGCCATCAGTGTCTCGGGGGATACGCAGTATTTT
-	many	TRBV6-5	TRBJ1-5	CASSSAGAQPQHF	TGTGCCAGCTCCTCGGCGGGGGCCCAGCCCCAGCATTTT
TRBD2	-	TRBV7-2	TRBJ2-1	CASKPGLAYNEQFF	TGTGCCAGCAAACCGGGACTAGCCTACAATGAGCAGTTCTTC
-	-	TRBV7-2	TRBJ1-4	CASSLDLTATNEKLFF	TGTGCCAGCAGTCTCGACCTGACTGCAACTAATGAAAAACTGTTTTTT
TRBD1	few	TRBV18	TRBJ2-2	CASSSDRATGELFF	TGTGCCAGCTCATCGGACAGGGCCACCGGGGAGCTGTTTTTT
TRBD2	few	TRBV5-4	TRBJ2-1	CASSQSSGGFHNEQFF	TGTGCCAGCAGCCAATCTAGCGGGGGGTTTCACAATGAGCAGTTCTTC
TRBD1	-	TRBV6-5	TRBJ2-7	CASSYSTGGAYEQYF	TGTGCCAGCAGTTACTCTACAGGGGGAGCCTACGAGCAGTACTTC
-	-	TRBV5-1	TRBJ1-2	CASSLGQNNDYGYTF	TGCGCCAGCAGCTTGGGACAGAATAACGATTATGGCTACACCTTC